The rows below give T cell receptor beta chains drawn from one sample of a study of glioma-infiltrating T cells. TCRdb analysed the multiplex PCR reads with MiXCR anew, one entry per CDR3 protein. This table holds about 210,000 distinct CDR3 sequences, more than 30% found once. Sequencing input: glioma tissue, nonneoplastic brain tissue, or PBMCs (not recorded which). These receptor sequences come from a human donor with low-grade glioma or glioblastoma, undergoing nonglioma brain surgery, or in good health (not recorded which). Each CDR3 is given with its conserved first and last residue. D genes are given only for firm matches. For some rows the clone size is stated as once, few or many, or as a class when expanded; others skip it.

size: few; J: TRBJ2-5; length: 14; D: .; V: TRBV9; DNA: TGTGCCAGCAGCGCAGCTAGCGTCCAAGAGACCCAGTACTTC; CDR3: CASSAASVQETQYF
size: many; J: TRBJ2-1; length: 13; D: .; V: TRBV7-8; DNA: TGTGCCAGCAACCTTGCGGGTCCCGATGAGCAGTTCTTC; CDR3: CASNLAGPDEQFF
size: many; J: TRBJ1-1; length: 14; D: .; V: TRBV20-1; DNA: TGCAGTGCCTCTCTGCCAGGGGAGGTCACTGAAGCTTTCTTT; CDR3: CSASLPGEVTEAFF
size: many; J: TRBJ1-5; length: 14; D: TRBD1; V: TRBV28; DNA: TGTGCCAGTTCAGGGGGGGGAGATAATCAGCCCCAGCATTTT; CDR3: CASSGGGDNQPQHF
size: many; J: TRBJ2-7; length: 13; D: .; V: TRBV24-1; DNA: TGTGCCACCAGTACTGGGAGCTCCTACGAGCAGTACTTC; CDR3: CATSTGSSYEQYF
size: many; J: TRBJ2-2; length: 14; D: TRBD2; V: TRBV19; DNA: TGTGCCAGTATGCCGACTAGCGGTTCCGGGGAGCTGTTTTTT; CDR3: CASMPTSGSGELFF
size: many; J: TRBJ1-1; length: 14; D: .; V: TRBV19; DNA: TGTGCCGCCGCGGTGAGCGTTATGAACACTGAAGCTTTCTTT; CDR3: CAAAVSVMNTEAFF
size: many; J: TRBJ2-3; length: 14; D: .; V: TRBV11-1; DNA: TGTGCCAGCAGCTTGTCGGGACCCCCAGATACGCAGTATTTT; CDR3: CASSLSGPPDTQYF
size: few; J: TRBJ2-5; length: 20; D: TRBD2; V: TRBV4-3; DNA: TGCGCCAGCAGCCAAGATAGAGTACTCGCTAGCGGGAGGCAGGGGGAGACCCAGTACTTC; CDR3: CASSQDRVLASGRQGETQYF
size: .; J: TRBJ2-5; length: 13; D: .; V: TRBV20-1; DNA: TGCAGTGCTCGTTGGGACTTCCAAGGGACCCAGTACTTC; CDR3: CSARWDFQGTQYF
size: many; J: TRBJ2-3; length: 14; D: TRBD1; V: TRBV6-1; DNA: TGTGCCAGCAGTTATAGACAGGGGACAGATACGCAGTATTTT; CDR3: CASSYRQGTDTQYF
size: .; J: TRBJ2-7; length: 14; D: TRBD1; V: TRBV13; DNA: TGTGCCAGCAGCCACCGGACAGGGGTCAACGAGCAGTACTTC; CDR3: CASSHRTGVNEQYF
size: many; J: TRBJ1-2; length: 12; D: .; V: TRBV19; DNA: TGTGCCAGTAGTCTCCTGAGATATGGCTACACCTTC; CDR3: CASSLLRYGYTF
size: .; J: TRBJ2-7; length: 13; D: .; V: TRBV5-1; DNA: TGCGCCAGCAGCTTTGATTCGGATCACGAGCAGTACTTC; CDR3: CASSFDSDHEQYF
size: few; J: TRBJ2-1; length: 15; D: .; V: TRBV9; DNA: TGTGCCAGCAGCTCAGGCGGTACCTCCTACAATGAGCAGTTCTTC; CDR3: CASSSGGTSYNEQFF
size: many; J: TRBJ1-1; length: 14; D: TRBD1; V: TRBV10-3; DNA: TGTGCCATCACCGAGACAGGGGAGTTGAGCGGAGCTTTCTTT; CDR3: CAITETGELSGAFF
size: many; J: TRBJ2-1; length: 15; D: .; V: TRBV11-1; DNA: TGTGCCAGCAGCTTAGACGGTAGCTCCTACAATGAGCAGTTCTTC; CDR3: CASSLDGSSYNEQFF
size: .; J: TRBJ2-7; length: 15; D: .; V: TRBV27; DNA: TGTGCCAGCAGTTTATCCCATAACAGCTCCTACGAGCAGTACTTC; CDR3: CASSLSHNSSYEQYF
size: few; J: TRBJ2-2; length: 16; D: TRBD1; V: TRBV30; DNA: TGTGCCTGGACCCACGGGACAGGGGGCCTCTCCGGGGAGCTGTTTTTT; CDR3: CAWTHGTGGLSGELFF
size: .; J: TRBJ2-5; length: 17; D: .; V: TRBV7-8; DNA: TGTGCCAGCAGCTTAGCGCTTGGGATAGCGATTCAAGAGACCCAGTACTTC; CDR3: CASSLALGIAIQETQYF
size: many; J: TRBJ1-1; length: 15; D: .; V: TRBV28; DNA: TGTGCCAGCAGTCCTCGGTTGGGGGGGAGGACTGAAGCTTTCTTT; CDR3: CASSPRLGGRTEAFF
size: .; J: TRBJ1-2; length: 14; D: .; V: TRBV5-1; DNA: TGCGCCAGCAGCTTAGGGAGGGCAGGGGATGGCTACACCTTC; CDR3: CASSLGRAGDGYTF
size: many; J: TRBJ2-1; length: 14; D: TRBD2; V: TRBV5-4; DNA: TGTGCCAGCAGTCCCGGGACTAGAAACAATGAGCAGTTCTTC; CDR3: CASSPGTRNNEQFF
size: many; J: TRBJ2-5; length: 16; D: TRBD2; V: TRBV20-1; DNA: TGCAGTGCTAGAGATTTGGCGGGAGGGGAACAAGAGACCCAGTACTTC; CDR3: CSARDLAGGEQETQYF
size: many; J: TRBJ1-4; length: 18; D: TRBD1; V: TRBV7-9; DNA: TGTGCCAGCAGCTTAGACGCCACAATACAGGGGGCTAATGAAAAACTGTTTTTT; CDR3: CASSLDATIQGANEKLFF
size: many; J: TRBJ2-3; length: 12; D: .; V: TRBV7-2; DNA: TGTGCCAGCAGCCCTGTGGGGCCATCGCAGTATTTT; CDR3: CASSPVGPSQYF
size: few; J: TRBJ2-7; length: 15; D: .; V: TRBV4-1; DNA: TGCGCCAGCAGCCAAGATAGAGGGAGCTCCTACGAGCAGTACTTC; CDR3: CASSQDRGSSYEQYF
size: many; J: TRBJ1-5; length: 13; D: .; V: TRBV12-3/TRBV12-4; DNA: TGTGCCAGTCTGGGGGTCGGCAATCAGCCCCAGCATTTT; CDR3: CASLGVGNQPQHF
size: many; J: TRBJ1-1; length: 17; D: .; V: TRBV18; DNA: TGTGCCAGCTCACCCTCGGGCCCAGGCATCATGAACACTGAAGCTTTCTTT; CDR3: CASSPSGPGIMNTEAFF
size: .; J: TRBJ2-3; length: 15; D: .; V: TRBV4-3; DNA: TGCGCCAGCAGCCAAGGGACCAACCCCACAGATACGCAGTATTTT; CDR3: CASSQGTNPTDTQYF
size: many; J: TRBJ2-3; length: 17; D: .; V: TRBV2; DNA: TGTGCCAGCGGGGCGGGGACAGAAATCGGGGGCACAGATACGCAGTATTTT; CDR3: CASGAGTEIGGTDTQYF
size: many; J: TRBJ2-1; length: 15; D: TRBD2; V: TRBV7-7; DNA: TGTGCTAGCAGCTCGGGACTAGCGGAAAACAATGAGCAGTTCTTC; CDR3: CASSSGLAENNEQFF
size: many; J: TRBJ2-7; length: 15; D: .; V: TRBV7-2; DNA: TGTGCCAGCAGCTTAGAGTGGGTTACTGGATACGAGCAGTACTTC; CDR3: CASSLEWVTGYEQYF
size: few; J: TRBJ1-2; length: 15; D: .; V: TRBV7-9; DNA: TGTGCCAGCAGCCACGAGACAGCTTTTAACTATGGCTACACCTTC; CDR3: CASSHETAFNYGYTF
size: few; J: TRBJ1-1; length: 13; D: .; V: TRBV30; DNA: TGTGCCTGGAGTGTTGGGGGCGTAACTGAAGCTTTCTTT; CDR3: CAWSVGGVTEAFF
size: .; J: TRBJ2-7; length: 15; D: .; V: TRBV6-9; DNA: TGTGCCAGCAGGTATAGTCGGAGTGGCTCCTACGAGCAGTACTTC; CDR3: CASRYSRSGSYEQYF
size: many; J: TRBJ2-5; length: 12; D: .; V: TRBV20-1; DNA: TGCAGTGCGGTATCACCAGGGGAGACCCAGTACTTC; CDR3: CSAVSPGETQYF
size: .; J: TRBJ2-6; length: 16; D: .; V: TRBV7-9; DNA: TGTGCCAGCAGCATATCGCAGGGTGCTGGGGCCAACGTCCTGACTTTC; CDR3: CASSISQGAGANVLTF
size: many; J: TRBJ1-5; length: 13; D: .; V: TRBV7-7; DNA: TGTGCTAGCAGCTCGTCGGAGAATCAGCCCCAGCATTTT; CDR3: CASSSSENQPQHF
size: many; J: TRBJ2-3; length: 15; D: .; V: TRBV29-1; DNA: TGCAGCGTTGACGGCGGGACAGCAGTCACAGATACGCAGTATTTT; CDR3: CSVDGGTAVTDTQYF
size: many; J: TRBJ2-7; length: 12; D: .; V: TRBV7-9; DNA: TGTGCCAGCAGCCGTAGCGATTACGAGCAGTACTTC; CDR3: CASSRSDYEQYF
size: many; J: TRBJ2-3; length: 15; D: .; V: TRBV7-9; DNA: TGTGCCAGCAGCTTAGTGGAGATCCCCGGGGATACGCAGTATTTT; CDR3: CASSLVEIPGDTQYF
size: .; J: TRBJ2-1; length: 13; D: TRBD2; V: TRBV29-1; DNA: TGCAGCGTAGGACTAGCGGTCTTCAATGAGCAGTTCTTC; CDR3: CSVGLAVFNEQFF
size: many; J: TRBJ1-5; length: 13; D: .; V: TRBV7-2; DNA: TGTGCCAGCAGCTTAGGCCAACAGCAGCCCCAGCATTTT; CDR3: CASSLGQQQPQHF
size: many; J: TRBJ2-3; length: 18; D: TRBD2; V: TRBV28; DNA: TGTGCCAGCAGTTTCCCTCGACTAGCGGGAGGGCCTGCGGATACGCAGTATTTT; CDR3: CASSFPRLAGGPADTQYF
size: many; J: TRBJ2-4; length: 14; D: TRBD1; V: TRBV6-1; DNA: TGTGCCAGCAGTGGGGACAGGGACTTGACCATTCAGTACTTC; CDR3: CASSGDRDLTIQYF
size: many; J: TRBJ2-3; length: 21; D: TRBD2; V: TRBV6-1; DNA: TGTGCCAGCAGTGAAGTCTTCGCGGGAGTTAAAAGGGGTGACGGTTGGGCTACGCAGTATTTT; CDR3: CASSEVFAGVKRGDGWATQYF
size: few; J: TRBJ1-2; length: 15; D: TRBD1; V: TRBV10-3; DNA: TGTGCCATCAGCGATACCGGGACAGGGGGCTATGGCTACACCTTC; CDR3: CAISDTGTGGYGYTF
size: many; J: TRBJ2-1; length: 17; D: TRBD2; V: TRBV4-1; DNA: TGCGCCAGCAGCCAAGATCAACTAGCGCTCTCCTACAATGAGCAGTTCTTC; CDR3: CASSQDQLALSYNEQFF
size: few; J: TRBJ1-2; length: 15; D: .; V: TRBV27; DNA: TGTGCCAGCACTTTGGGCCGGGGGGAGTACTATGGCTACACCTTC; CDR3: CASTLGRGEYYGYTF
size: .; J: TRBJ1-4; length: 11; D: .; V: TRBV28; DNA: TGTGCCAGACGTAGTAATGAAAAACTGTTTTTT; CDR3: CARRSNEKLFF
size: many; J: TRBJ1-3; length: 16; D: .; V: TRBV19; DNA: TGTGCCAGTAGGAATCTAGGACGGAGCTCTGGAAACACCATATATTTT; CDR3: CASRNLGRSSGNTIYF
size: .; J: TRBJ2-3; length: 15; D: TRBD2; V: TRBV6-2/TRBV6-3; DNA: TGTGCCAGCAACCCTAGCGGGAGGACCACAGATACGCAGTATTTT; CDR3: CASNPSGRTTDTQYF
size: .; J: TRBJ2-1; length: 18; D: TRBD1; V: TRBV3-1; DNA: TGTGCCAGCAGCCAAGATCGGGGGACAGGGGTTCCCTACAATGAGCAGTTCTTC; CDR3: CASSQDRGTGVPYNEQFF
size: many; J: TRBJ1-5; length: 12; D: .; V: TRBV2; DNA: TGTGCCAGCAATCTTCCTAATCAGCCCCAGCATTTT; CDR3: CASNLPNQPQHF
size: .; J: TRBJ2-7; length: 15; D: .; V: TRBV11-2; DNA: TGTGCCAGCAGCTTAGTCGCAGTGACTCCCTACGAGCAGTACTTC; CDR3: CASSLVAVTPYEQYF
size: .; J: TRBJ2-3; length: 15; D: TRBD2; V: TRBV6-1; DNA: TGTGCCAGCACCAGGACTAGCGGGAACACAGATACGCAGTATTTT; CDR3: CASTRTSGNTDTQYF
size: many; J: TRBJ2-3; length: 17; D: TRBD2; V: TRBV7-2; DNA: TGTGCCAGCAGCTTAGCGGGAGCGGGGGGCCCTCCAGATACGCAGTATTTT; CDR3: CASSLAGAGGPPDTQYF